This is a list of T cell receptor beta chains from one sample in a study of blood T cell repertoires in COVID-19. The protocol was immunoSEQ multiplex PCR, while the TCRdb copy is restricted to in-frame clones and leaves out a portion. This table has about 110,000 clones, around 81% appearing once. The sequenced material came from peripheral blood. Every receptor here comes from an older man with acute or convalescent COVID-19. Each CDR3 is given with its conserved first and last residue. Fields, in order: clone size, J gene, V gene, D gene, CDR3 DNA, CDR3 protein. A D gene is named only where the DNA matches it firmly. Some rows mark clone size as missing; the rest say once, few, many or name a class of expanded clone.

abundance: .; j_gene: TRBJ2-3; v_gene: TRBV7-3; d_gene: TRBD2; CDR3nt: TGTGCCAGCAGCTTAGGAGGGACTAGCGGGGAGACGCAGTATTTT; CDR3aa: CASSLGGTSGETQYF
abundance: .; j_gene: TRBJ2-1; v_gene: TRBV28; d_gene: .; CDR3nt: TGTGCCAGCAGTTCAAGCATCGATGAGCAGTTCTTC; CDR3aa: CASSSSIDEQFF
abundance: .; j_gene: TRBJ2-6; v_gene: TRBV2; d_gene: TRBD1; CDR3nt: TGTGCCAGCAGTGAATTTGGACAGGGGGCTGGGGCCAACGTCCTGACTTTC; CDR3aa: CASSEFGQGAGANVLTF
abundance: .; j_gene: TRBJ1-1; v_gene: TRBV7-9; d_gene: TRBD1; CDR3nt: TGTGCCAGCAGCTTACTGACAGGGTTTGCTGAAGCTTTCTTT; CDR3aa: CASSLLTGFAEAFF
abundance: once; j_gene: TRBJ1-2; v_gene: TRBV9; d_gene: TRBD1; CDR3nt: TGTGCCAGCAGCGTACCTACAGGGGTTGATGGCTACACCTTC; CDR3aa: CASSVPTGVDGYTF
abundance: .; j_gene: TRBJ2-2; v_gene: TRBV27; d_gene: TRBD2; CDR3nt: TGTGCCAGCGGCGGTAGCGGGAGGGCCGGGGAGCTGTTTTTT; CDR3aa: CASGGSGRAGELFF
abundance: .; j_gene: TRBJ1-1; v_gene: TRBV7-9; d_gene: .; CDR3nt: TGTGCCAGCAGCTTAGGATCAAAGGGGTCTGAAGCTTTCTTT; CDR3aa: CASSLGSKGSEAFF
abundance: .; j_gene: TRBJ2-1; v_gene: TRBV11-3; d_gene: .; CDR3nt: TGTGCCAGCAGCTTCGCAGGAAGCTCCTACAATGAGCAGTTCTTC; CDR3aa: CASSFAGSSYNEQFF
abundance: .; j_gene: TRBJ1-2; v_gene: TRBV19; d_gene: .; CDR3nt: TGTGCCAGTAGCCAGGCAGGGGCGCGAAACTATGGCTACACCTTC; CDR3aa: CASSQAGARNYGYTF
abundance: few; j_gene: TRBJ2-4; v_gene: TRBV7-2; d_gene: .; CDR3nt: TGTGCCAGCAGCTTATGGCAGGTAGCCAAAAACATTCAGTACTTC; CDR3aa: CASSLWQVAKNIQYF
abundance: .; j_gene: TRBJ1-1; v_gene: TRBV5-5; d_gene: .; CDR3nt: TGTGCCAGCAGCTTGCAGTCCATGAACACTGAAGCTTTCTTT; CDR3aa: CASSLQSMNTEAFF
abundance: .; j_gene: TRBJ1-1; v_gene: TRBV29-1; d_gene: TRBD1; CDR3nt: TGCAGCGTTCGACAGGGTGAATCTTTCTTT; CDR3aa: CSVRQGESFF
abundance: .; j_gene: TRBJ1-2; v_gene: TRBV13; d_gene: .; CDR3nt: TGTGCCAGCAGCTTAGAGGGGCAGGGTGGCTACACCTTC; CDR3aa: CASSLEGQGGYTF
abundance: .; j_gene: TRBJ2-5; v_gene: TRBV29-1; d_gene: TRBD1; CDR3nt: TGCAGCGTTGAAGATCCGCGGACAGGGGTGGGGGAGACCCAGTACTTC; CDR3aa: CSVEDPRTGVGETQYF
abundance: .; j_gene: TRBJ1-2; v_gene: TRBV5-1; d_gene: .; CDR3nt: TGCGCCAGCAGCTCCCAGGGTGACTATGGCTACACCTTC; CDR3aa: CASSSQGDYGYTF
abundance: .; j_gene: TRBJ1-2; v_gene: TRBV28; d_gene: TRBD1; CDR3nt: TGTGCCAGCAGTTCAACAGGGGGTGGGAACTATGGCTACACCTTC; CDR3aa: CASSSTGGGNYGYTF
abundance: few; j_gene: TRBJ2-4; v_gene: TRBV27; d_gene: .; CDR3nt: TGTGCCAGCAGTTTCAGGGCCGGGTCTTTTGGCGACATTCAGTACTTC; CDR3aa: CASSFRAGSFGDIQYF
abundance: .; j_gene: TRBJ2-7; v_gene: TRBV6-1; d_gene: .; CDR3nt: TGTGCCAGCAGTGAATGGATGGGACAAGAGTACTTC; CDR3aa: CASSEWMGQEYF
abundance: once; j_gene: TRBJ1-1; v_gene: TRBV10-3; d_gene: .; CDR3nt: TGTGCCATCAGCGACCGGCGGGGACGGGGGAACACTGAAGCTTTCTTT; CDR3aa: CAISDRRGRGNTEAFF
abundance: .; j_gene: TRBJ1-6; v_gene: TRBV30; d_gene: .; CDR3nt: TGTGCCTGGCGTACAGGGCGAACACCCCTCCACTTT; CDR3aa: CAWRTGRTPLHF
abundance: .; j_gene: TRBJ2-5; v_gene: TRBV30; d_gene: TRBD2; CDR3nt: TGTGCCTGGGGGGGGACTAGCGCCCCTTACTTC; CDR3aa: CAWGGTSAPYF
abundance: few; j_gene: TRBJ2-5; v_gene: TRBV2; d_gene: .; CDR3nt: TGTGCCAGCACAGGACAGAGCCAAGAGACCCAGTACTTC; CDR3aa: CASTGQSQETQYF
abundance: .; j_gene: TRBJ2-1; v_gene: TRBV5-4; d_gene: TRBD2; CDR3nt: TGTGCCAGCAGCTTGGAGGGGACTAGGAGGCAGTTCTTC; CDR3aa: CASSLEGTRRQFF
abundance: .; j_gene: TRBJ1-6; v_gene: TRBV6-5; d_gene: TRBD1; CDR3nt: TGTGCCAGCAGTTACGGGAGACAGGGTACACCCCTCCACTTT; CDR3aa: CASSYGRQGTPLHF
abundance: .; j_gene: TRBJ1-2; v_gene: TRBV6-1; d_gene: TRBD1; CDR3nt: TGTGCCAGCAGTGAAGTAGCGGGAGGGGGCGCCCCCAATGGCTACACCTTC; CDR3aa: CASSEVAGGGAPNGYTF
abundance: .; j_gene: TRBJ1-5; v_gene: TRBV9; d_gene: TRBD1; CDR3nt: TGTGCCAGCAGCGCCAGGGGGGACAATCAGCCCCAGCATTTT; CDR3aa: CASSARGDNQPQHF
abundance: .; j_gene: TRBJ1-2; v_gene: TRBV28; d_gene: .; CDR3nt: TGTGCCAGCAGTTTATCAGGACGGGGTAACTATGGCTACACCTTC; CDR3aa: CASSLSGRGNYGYTF
abundance: once; j_gene: TRBJ2-7; v_gene: TRBV4-3; d_gene: TRBD1; CDR3nt: TGCGCCAGCAGCCAATTGACTGCAAAGGGGGCCGAGCAGTACTTC; CDR3aa: CASSQLTAKGAEQYF
abundance: .; j_gene: TRBJ1-1; v_gene: TRBV7-9; d_gene: .; CDR3nt: TGTGCCAGCAGCTTATTAGGGGCCCGGAACACTGAAGCTTTCTTT; CDR3aa: CASSLLGARNTEAFF
abundance: .; j_gene: TRBJ2-7; v_gene: TRBV6-1; d_gene: TRBD1; CDR3nt: TGTGCCAGCAGTGTCTCCGCCGGGACAGGGTCTTCCTACGAGCAGTACTTC; CDR3aa: CASSVSAGTGSSYEQYF
abundance: .; j_gene: TRBJ2-2; v_gene: TRBV4-1; d_gene: .; CDR3nt: TGCGCCAGCAGCCAAGATCTGGGGACTCACACCGGGGAGCTGTTTTTT; CDR3aa: CASSQDLGTHTGELFF
abundance: few; j_gene: TRBJ1-5; v_gene: TRBV27; d_gene: .; CDR3nt: TGTGCCAGCACCGTAAATCAGCCCCAGCATTTT; CDR3aa: CASTVNQPQHF
abundance: .; j_gene: TRBJ2-7; v_gene: TRBV11-3; d_gene: .; CDR3nt: TGTGCCAGCAGCTTGGGGACAACCTACGAGCAGTACTTC; CDR3aa: CASSLGTTYEQYF
abundance: .; j_gene: TRBJ2-5; v_gene: TRBV7-3; d_gene: .; CDR3nt: TGTGCCAGCAGCTTAAACAGGGAAGAGACCCAGTACTTC; CDR3aa: CASSLNREETQYF
abundance: .; j_gene: TRBJ2-7; v_gene: TRBV16; d_gene: .; CDR3nt: TGTGCCAGCAGCCAATCCCAGGGGTCCGAGCAGTACTTC; CDR3aa: CASSQSQGSEQYF
abundance: .; j_gene: TRBJ2-6; v_gene: TRBV29-1; d_gene: .; CDR3nt: TGCAGCGTTAAGTTAGGGGCTGGGGCCAACGTCCTGACTTTC; CDR3aa: CSVKLGAGANVLTF
abundance: .; j_gene: TRBJ1-1; v_gene: TRBV7-9; d_gene: .; CDR3nt: TGTGCCAGCAGCTTCTGGACCGGGGGCACTGAAGCTTTCTTT; CDR3aa: CASSFWTGGTEAFF
abundance: .; j_gene: TRBJ2-7; v_gene: TRBV28; d_gene: TRBD2; CDR3nt: TGTGCCAGCAGTTTAGGGACTAGCGGGAGAACCTACGAGCAGTACTTC; CDR3aa: CASSLGTSGRTYEQYF
abundance: .; j_gene: TRBJ1-4; v_gene: TRBV7-2; d_gene: TRBD1; CDR3nt: TGTGCCAGCAGCTACGGGACAGGGTTTGAAAAACTGTTTTTT; CDR3aa: CASSYGTGFEKLFF
abundance: .; j_gene: TRBJ2-7; v_gene: TRBV6-5; d_gene: .; CDR3nt: TGTGCCAGCAGCCGCAACAGGGTCGAGCAGTACTTC; CDR3aa: CASSRNRVEQYF